Following are 9 T cell receptor beta chains from one sample sequenced in a study of naive and memory T cell subsets. The SP2 primer and nested alpha and beta constant region primers amplified ligated cDNA in four rounds. TCRdb itself ran the 5' RACE reads through MiXCR, one entry per CDR3 protein. This table has tens of thousands of distinct CDR3 sequences, about 7% appearing once. The library had UMIs added by 3' ligation of an oligonucleotide to TCR cDNA. These receptors were obtained from a male donor in good health.

The chain links TRBV27 to TRBJ2-5, with 7 bases that match TRBD1. Trimming took 1 base from V and 5 from J; bases not matched to a gene: 4. The CDR3 has 14 amino acids. Germline V lookup: CDR1 MNHEY, CDR2 SMNVEV (reference sequence). In DNA, the CDR3 is TGTGCCAGCAGTTTATATGGGACAGCTGAGACCCAGTACTTC. Translation gives CASSLYGTAETQYF.

This clonotype was counted many times. The chain links TRBV12-3 or TRBV12-4 to TRBJ2-3; D possibly corresponds to TRBD2 (6 bases). With 6 bases removed from V and 2 bases from J, the gap between germline ends came to 15 bases. The CDR3 runs 15 residues. The CDR3 protein is CASSLTRTNTDTQYF. In DNA, the CDR3 is TGTGCCAGCAGCCTGACTAGGACCAACACAGATACGCAGTATTTT.

The chain links TRBV14 to TRBJ2-1; D ambiguous. V was clipped by 5 bases and J by 3 bases, with 8 bases between them. The germline gives CDR1 SGHDN, CDR2 FVKESK. The CDR3 covers 13 residues. CDR3 in amino acids: CASSASFYNEQFF. CDR3 bases: TGTGCCAGCAGCGCGTCGTTCTACAATGAGCAGTTCTTC.

This clonotype was seen at least ten times. The chain has TRBV7-9 and TRBJ1-1; D may be TRBD1 (5 bases). This CDR3 spans 14 amino acids. Germline V CDR1 and CDR2: SEHNR, FQNEAQ (reference sequence). V was cut by 4 bases and J by 2 bases, with 11 bases left in between. CDR3 sequence reads: CASSYDSFNTEAFF. The CDR3 DNA follows: TGTGCCAGCAGCTATGACAGTTTTAACACTGAAGCTTTCTTT.

At least ten counts were recorded for this clonotype. CDR3 sequence (DNA): TGTGCCAGCAGCCAGCTCATAGCGGGGGGGCGAGGGGCCAACGTCCTGACTTTC. This encodes CASSQLIAGGRGANVLTF. V and J are TRBV3-1 and TRBJ2-6; 11 bases line up with TRBD2. Germline assignment: CDR1 LGHDT and CDR2 YNNKEL (reference sequence). The CDR3 sequence is 18 residues long. The junction had 8 bases not matched to a gene; V was cut back by 3 bases and J by 4 bases.

There are many counts of this clonotype. V usage is TRBV30 and J usage is TRBJ1-1, with D uncertain. V was pared by 4 bases and J by 2 bases, with 20 bases between. The CDR3 has 16 amino acids. Germline V gene data show CDR1 as GTSNPN and CDR2 as SVGIG (reference sequence). CDR3 region: CAWTNHHSGGNTEAFF. Written as DNA, the CDR3 is TGTGCCTGGACTAACCACCATTCGGGAGGAAACACTGAAGCTTTCTTT.

This clonotype was observed at least ten times. The chain's CDR3 is CASSPLAAGNQPQHF. The CDR3 bases are TGTGCCAGCTCACCACTTGCAGCGGGCAATCAGCCCCAGCATTTT. The chain joins TRBV18 to TRBJ1-5; D gene unclear. The CDR3 length is 15 residues. Germline loops: CDR1 KGHSH, CDR2 LQKENI. V was trimmed by 1 base and J by 2 bases, leaving 9 bases between them.

This clonotype was observed at least ten times. The chain is built from TRBV6-5 and TRBJ2-7; D tentatively reads TRBD1 or TRBD2 (6 bases each). This CDR3 contains 14 residues. Trimming removed 2 bases at V and 2 bases at J, with 10 bases between. Germline values: CDR1 MNHEY, CDR2 SVGAGI. As DNA, the CDR3 is TGTGCCAGCAGTTACGAGGGGGGTACCTACGAGCAGTACTTC. As protein: CASSYEGGTYEQYF.

In this sample, this clonotype turned up many times. The chain recombines TRBV27 with TRBJ1-6, with D possibly TRBD1 on 5 matching bases. The V end lost 4 bases, the J end lost 10 bases, and 14 bases lay between the germline ends. Germline assignment: CDR1 MNHEY and CDR2 SMNVEV (reference sequence). The CDR3 covers 14 residues. The CDR3 DNA follows: TGTGCCAGCAGTTGGGACGACTTAGGATCACCCCTCCACTTT. This codes for CASSWDDLGSPLHF.